This paragraph reports one T cell receptor beta chain. Trimming stripped 3 bases from V and 6 bases from J, with 9 bases between. Per the germline V gene, CDR1 is SEHNR and CDR2 is FQNEAQ (reference sequence). CDR3 length: 14 amino acids. This entry is derived from a study of shared clonotypes between healthy human individuals. Study-wide context: Three plates each covered CD4 naive and memory; CD8 naive two, CD8 memory one.

Across several immunoSEQ plates, the genomic DNA of each subset was split evenly. In the original workflow: As immunoSEQ supplied junction-only sequences (without quality scores), filtering differed. Only in-frame clones appear in the TCRdb table, and some are missing; sequencing was by immunoSEQ multiplex PCR. That table gives V, J and clone size, and the DNA gave D and trimming. The table lists some 600,000 clones, roughly 95% of them singletons. Only CD45RO-negative cells positively selected for CCR7 counted as naive CD8 cells, so terminally differentiated effector memory CD45RA+ cells were excluded. The donor population consisted of healthy HIV-negative adults with no recent acute infections or vaccinations.

The TCR originated in a woman aged 30 to 39 in good health. The V gene is TRBV7-9, the J gene TRBJ1-6; possibly TRBD1 for D (5 bases). Input material: naive CD8+ T cells sorted from blood. CDR3 DNA sequence: TGTGCCAGCAGCTTCGACAGTTTTAATTCACCCCTCCACTTT. Translation: CASSFDSFNSPLHF.